Included here is one T cell receptor beta chain sequence, with context. The antigen is not known. The sample comes from a study of OX40 agonist ivuxolimab in advanced cancers. Study outcomes and limitations: Partial responders receiving 0.1-3.0 mg/kg showed among the lowest clonal expansion.

Repertoires were generated with immunoSEQ multiplex PCR, while TCRdb's copy carries only in-frame clones and drops some. This table holds more than 60,000 clones, 89% found once. The V and J ends lost 3 bases and 2 bases respectively, with 13 bases between them. Germline V CDR1 and CDR2: SGHRS, YFSETQ. The CDR3 loop spans 15 amino acids. The TCR comes from an adult with an advanced solid tumor such as melanoma, head and neck, liver or kidney cancer. The source was CD4+ or CD8+ T cells sorted from blood, collected in a trial of the OX40 agonist ivuxolimab. J is TRBJ2-3 and V is TRBV5-1; perhaps D is TRBD1 or TRBD2 (5 bases each). The CDR3, as DNA: TGCGCCAGCAGCTCGGGACCGCCTTTCACAGATACGCAGTATTTT. This translates into CASSSGPPFTDTQYF.